The 10 T cell receptor beta chains listed next were all sequenced from one sample in a study of blood T cell repertoires in COVID-19. Clones were read by immunoSEQ multiplex PCR, and TCRdb kept only the in-frame ones, dropping some. The sample has some 250,000 clones; over 80% are singletons. The sample was PBMCs or T cells enriched from blood (not recorded which). The receptors shown here come from a human donor in a cohort exposed to, infected with or recovered from COVID-19 (not recorded which). The donor label of this sample is uncertain.

The chain is built from TRBV7-9 and TRBJ2-1, with D uncertain. CDR3 length: 12 residues. Deletions cut 7 bases from V and 10 bases from J, with 14 bases between. Looked up from germline, CDR1 is SEHNR and CDR2 is FQNEAQ (reference sequence). CDR3 DNA: TGTGCCAGCAAGTCCCTGGTGAGGGAGCAGTTCTTC. It yields the protein CASKSLVREQFF.

The chain combines TRBV27 with TRBJ2-5, with D unclear. The CDR3 is 12 residues long. The germline CDR1 and CDR2 sequences are MNHEY and SMNVEV (reference sequence). Between the trimmed V and J ends, which lost 5 bases and 9 bases, there was a span of 13 bases. CDR3 sequence (DNA): TGTGCCAGCAGTGCCTTCGGTGTAGCCCAGTACTTC. It encodes CASSAFGVAQYF.

V usage is TRBV9 and J usage is TRBJ2-3; D perhaps matches TRBD2 (6 bases). Per germline, CDR1 SGDLS and CDR2 YYNGEE. There are 16 residues in the CDR3. Trimming removed 3 bases at V and 0 bases at J, with 14 bases between. The CDR3 coding sequence is TGTGCCAGCAGCGGGGGGGACGGCACTAGCACAGATACGCAGTATTTT. This codes for CASSGGDGTSTDTQYF.

V is TRBV27 and J is TRBJ2-7, with D possibly matching TRBD2 (6 bases). The germline V gene has CDR1 MNHEY and CDR2 SMNVEV (reference sequence). The CDR3 contains 12 residues. Trimming shortened V by 8 bases and J by 4 bases, and 12 bases separated the two germline ends. CDR3 region: CASADYLYEQYF. CDR3 nucleotide sequence: TGTGCCAGCGCGGACTACTTATACGAGCAGTACTTC.

V usage is TRBV2 and J usage is TRBJ1-1; 10 bases agree with TRBD1. CDR3 length: 15 amino acids. The V and J ends lost 5 bases and 1 base, in that order; junction bases with no gene match: 4. Germline V gives CDR1 SNHLY, CDR2 FYNNEI. The CDR3 region is CASSLRTGGNTEAFF. The CDR3 region has the DNA TGTGCCAGCAGTCTACGGACAGGGGGGAACACTGAAGCTTTCTTT.

This chain joins TRBV12-5 and TRBJ2-1, with TRBD1 matching over 10 bases. J lost 5 bases, V lost 0 bases, and 7 bases had no gene match. In germline, CDR1 is LGHNT, CDR2 FRNRAP. CDR3 length equals 17 residues. The CDR3 protein is CASGLVRGDRGDNEQFF. As DNA, the CDR3 is TGTGCTAGTGGTTTGGTACGGGGGGACAGGGGAGACAATGAGCAGTTCTTC.

The chain is built from TRBV19 and TRBJ1-5; 7 nucleotides match TRBD1. CDR1 is LNHDA and CDR2 is SQIVND in the germline V gene (reference sequence). CDR3 length equals 15 residues. Unmatched junction bases numbered 8, after V lost 5 bases and J lost 4 bases. The CDR3 DNA reads TGTGCCAGTAGTGGACAGGTAGACCAGAATCAGCCCCAGCATTTT. Its translation: CASSGQVDQNQPQHF.

This clone has more than one count but fewer than ten. The rearrangement uses TRBV2 and TRBJ1-6, with 10 bases identical to TRBD1. Germline assignment: CDR1 SNHLY and CDR2 FYNNEI. The CDR3 length is 15 residues. J was trimmed by 9 bases and V by 5 bases; bases with no gene match: 7. The CDR3 protein is CASSTDWTGGSPLHF. CDR3 nucleotide sequence: TGTGCCAGCAGTACCGATTGGACAGGGGGTTCACCCCTCCACTTT.

This clone was counted once. The rearrangement uses TRBV4-2 and TRBJ1-1, with D possibly matching TRBD1 (6 bases). Germline CDR1 LGHNA, CDR2 YNFKEQ. This CDR3 spans 15 amino acids. The ends were cut back, 1 base at V and 3 bases at J, with 12 bases in the middle. CDR3 nucleotides: TGTGCCAGCAGCCAAGGAGGGGGGGGCGACACTGAAGCTTTCTTT. Protein product: CASSQGGGGDTEAFF.

V and J are TRBV7-2 and TRBJ2-3; no clear D gene. Trimming stripped 1 base from V and 3 bases from J, with 8 bases between. The CDR3 is 14 amino acids. Germline V gene lookup returns CDR1 SGHTA and CDR2 FQGNSA. The CDR3 bases are TGTGCCAGCAGCTTAGTCAGGTTTACAGATACGCAGTATTTT. Protein product: CASSLVRFTDTQYF.